These T cell receptor beta chains were read from a single sample in a study of blood T cell repertoires in COVID-19. This table comes from immunoSEQ multiplex PCR, and its TCRdb copy is limited to in-frame clones, with some not included. The table lists 200,000 to 300,000 clones, about 90% of them singletons, with 3.3% in the top ten. Sequencing was carried out using PBMCs or T cells enriched from blood (not recorded which). All receptors derive from a woman aged 40 to 55 with acute COVID-19. Both conserved end residues are part of each CDR3. D genes are given only for firm matches. The size field is filled for only some rows; it gives once, few, many or a size class.

j_gene,abundance,d_gene,len,v_gene,CDR3nt,CDR3aa
TRBJ2-2,.,TRBD2,18,TRBV12-5,TGTGCTAGTGGTCCGCCGTTCCGACTAGCGGACGGGCGTGGGGTGCTGTTTTTT,CASGPPFRLADGRGVLFF
TRBJ2-7,.,TRBD1,13,TRBV13,TGTGCCAGCAGCAGGGACAGGGACCACGAGCAGTACTTC,CASSRDRDHEQYF
TRBJ2-5,.,.,16,TRBV24-1,TGTGCCACCAGTGATTTGTCGGGAGAGCAGAAAGAGACCCAGTACTTC,CATSDLSGEQKETQYF
TRBJ2-1,.,TRBD1,14,TRBV6-5,TGTGCCAGTCAACAGGGGGCGGGTTACAATGAGCAGTTCTTC,CASQQGAGYNEQFF
TRBJ2-2,few,TRBD1,17,TRBV5-1,TGCGCCAGCAGCTCTGACAGGGGGCGTTTGGGCACCGGGGAGCTGTTTTTT,CASSSDRGRLGTGELFF
TRBJ1-2,.,TRBD1,15,TRBV19,TGTGCCAGTAGAGGACAGGGGGCCGTCAACTATGGCTACACCTTC,CASRGQGAVNYGYTF
TRBJ2-2,.,.,13,TRBV12-3/TRBV12-4,TGTGCCAGCAGTTTAAGTAGTTCCGGGGAGCTGTTTTTT,CASSLSSSGELFF
TRBJ2-7,.,TRBD2,15,TRBV27,TGTGCCAGCAGTCCCACTAGCGGGAGTTCCTACGAGCAGTACTTC,CASSPTSGSSYEQYF
TRBJ1-2,.,TRBD1,17,TRBV5-5,TGTGCCAGCAGCTTGAGAGGGACAGGGGGCGTAGGCTATGGCTACACCTTC,CASSLRGTGGVGYGYTF
TRBJ2-1,once,.,15,TRBV9,TGTGCCAGCAGCGTAGGCGGTAGGTCCTACAATGAGCAGTTCTTC,CASSVGGRSYNEQFF
TRBJ2-5,.,TRBD2,16,TRBV3-1/TRBV3-2,TGTGCCAGCAGCCACGTAATAGCGGGAGGGCGAGAGACCCAGTACTTC,CASSHVIAGGRETQYF
TRBJ2-1,.,TRBD2,13,TRBV27,TGTGCCAGCAGTCCTCGGACTAGCGGGGAGCAGTTCTTC,CASSPRTSGEQFF
TRBJ2-7,.,TRBD2,13,TRBV6-2/TRBV6-3,TGTGCCAGCAGTTCTAGCGGGAACTACGAGCAGTACTTC,CASSSSGNYEQYF
TRBJ2-1,.,.,15,TRBV19,TGTGCCAGTAAATCCTTGGACAGCCCTTACAATGAGCAGTTCTTC,CASKSLDSPYNEQFF
TRBJ1-2,.,.,12,TRBV19,TGTGCCAGTAGTGACAGGAACTATGGCTACACCTTC,CASSDRNYGYTF
TRBJ1-2,.,TRBD1,14,TRBV29-1,TGCAGCGTTGGCATGGGACAGACTCTCTATGGCTACACCTTC,CSVGMGQTLYGYTF
TRBJ1-2,.,.,13,TRBV25-1,TGTGCCAGCAGTAAAAGCCTTAACTATGGCTACACCTTC,CASSKSLNYGYTF